The 20 T cell receptor beta chains below all came from one sample that was sequenced in a study of response to subunit inactivated influenza vaccine. TCRdb redid the calling of the RT-PCR reads with MiXCR, one entry per CDR3 protein. Of just under 550,000 distinct CDR3 sequences listed, roughly 23% were seen once; the top ten hold approximately 2.9%. This sample also appeared in a second study, on T cells expressing NK-cell markers. From that paper: In generating TCR beta cDNA, 5'RACE template switching with UMIs was used.

The input for sequencing was CD4+ T cells sorted from PBMCs, taken approximately 13 days after vaccination. The receptors stem from a man between 45 and 60 years old who received an inactivated influenza vaccine.

This chain uses TRBV20-1 with TRBJ1-1; the D gene is possibly TRBD1 (5 bases). The CDR3 runs 15 residues. Trimming shortened V by 5 bases and J by 5 bases, and 21 bases separated the two germline ends. CDR1 and CDR2 (germline): DFQATT, SNEGSKA (reference sequence). In nucleotides, the CDR3 is TGCAGTGCTCCCCTCGATGGGGGGACGGGGACTGAAGCTTTCTTT. Encoded protein: CSAPLDGGTGTEAFF.

The chain employs TRBV7-9 and TRBJ2-7, with 9 bases lining up with TRBD2. J lost 3 bases, V lost 6 bases, and 9 bases had no gene match. CDR3 length equals 15 residues. Germline CDR1 reads SEHNR; CDR2 reads FQNEAQ (reference sequence). The CDR3 region has the DNA TGTGCCAGCAGGCCCTCTAGCGGGATAGACTACGAGCAGTACTTC. Protein sequence: CASRPSSGIDYEQYF. Full variable domain (outside the CDR3, taken from reference TRBV7-9 and TRBJ2-7): DTGVSQNPRHKITKRGQNVTFRCDPISEHNRLYWYRQTLGQGPEFLTYFQNEAQLEKSRLLSDRFSAERPKGSFSTLEIQRTEQGDSAMYLCASRPSSGIDYEQYFGPGTRLTVT.

The V call is TRBV7-9, the J call TRBJ2-3; D is ambiguous. The V and J ends lost 0 bases and 2 bases respectively, with 12 bases between them. The CDR3 covers 16 residues. CDR1 and CDR2 from the germline V gene are SEHNR and FQNEAQ (reference sequence). As DNA, the CDR3 is TGTGCCAGCAGCTTAGCGATGGCCAGGTTCACAGATACGCAGTATTTT. Encoded protein: CASSLAMARFTDTQYF.

The chain joins TRBV5-1 to TRBJ1-1, with D possibly being TRBD1 (6 bases). Germline CDR1 and CDR2: SGHRS and YFSETQ. V gave up 6 bases and J gave up 5 bases, with 14 bases separating them. This CDR3 comprises 13 residues. The chain's CDR3 is CASNRVGGTEAFF. CDR3 coding DNA: TGCGCCAGCAATCGGGTAGGGGGGACTGAAGCTTTCTTT.

The chain uses TRBV4-1 and TRBJ2-4; TRBD1 matches 8 bases. Unmatched junction bases numbered 7, after V lost 0 bases and J lost 6 bases. The CDR3 has 16 residues. The germline CDR1 and CDR2 sequences are MGHRA and YSYEKL. This chain's CDR3 is CASSQDRTGSRNIQYF. The DNA of the CDR3 is TGCGCCAGCAGCCAAGATCGGACAGGGTCGAGAAACATTCAGTACTTC.

The gene calls are TRBV5-1 and TRBJ2-2; a weak D match, TRBD2 (5 bases). CDR1 SGHRS and CDR2 YFSETQ come from the germline V gene. V gave up 4 bases and J gave up 4 bases, with 11 bases separating them. The CDR3 totals 14 residues. The CDR3 here is CASSDSEFTGELFF. The CDR3 nucleotides read TGCGCCAGCAGCGATAGCGAATTCACCGGGGAGCTGTTTTTT.

The rearrangement uses TRBV7-9 and TRBJ1-4; no firm D call. CDR1 SEHNR and CDR2 FQNEAQ come from the germline V gene (reference sequence). This CDR3 has 14 residues. The V end was cut by 10 bases, the J end by 0 bases, with 12 bases between. In DNA, the CDR3 is TGTGCCACCCGTCTGGGAGCAACTAATGAAAAACTGTTTTTT. Protein sequence: CATRLGATNEKLFF.

This clonotype was detected only once. V and J are TRBV18 and TRBJ1-1; maybe TRBD1 (5 bases). Germline CDR1 reads KGHSH; CDR2 reads LQKENI. CDR3 length equals 13 residues. V gave up 3 bases and J gave up 8 bases, with 13 bases separating them. The CDR3 DNA sequence: TGTGCCAGCTCACCTATTACAGGATCCGAAGCTTTCTTT. Encoded protein: CASSPITGSEAFF.

This clonotype was observed a few times. J is TRBJ2-7 and V is TRBV20-1; either TRBD1 or TRBD2 may fit D (5 bases each). This CDR3 has 14 residues. Per germline, CDR1 DFQATT and CDR2 SNEGSKA (reference sequence). Trimming pared 1 base from V and 3 bases from J, leaving 13 bases between. CDR3 region: CSARASGPLYEQYF. In nucleotides, the CDR3 is TGCAGTGCTAGAGCCTCGGGACCCCTCTACGAGCAGTACTTC.

This clonotype was detected ten times or more. The chain combines TRBV7-2 with TRBJ2-1; D gene unclear. The CDR3 is 13 residues long. V shed 2 bases and J shed 8 bases, with 10 bases lying between them. Germline-derived CDR1 and CDR2 are SGHTA and FQGNSA. CDR3 nucleotide sequence: TGTGCCAGCAGCTTAAGCCTGCGCGATGAGCAGTTCTTC. Residues: CASSLSLRDEQFF.

The V and J genes are TRBV5-1 and TRBJ2-6, with 8 bases aligning to TRBD1. Germline assignment: CDR1 SGHRS and CDR2 YFSETQ. This CDR3 has 18 residues. Trimming cost V 1 base and J 0 bases; bases outside gene matches: 6. CDR3: CASSLTGGGSSGANVLTF. The CDR3 DNA is TGCGCCAGCAGCTTGACAGGGGGTGGTTCCTCTGGGGCCAACGTCCTGACTTTC.

This rearrangement joins TRBV10-3 to TRBJ1-6; D not resolved. CDR3 length equals 14 residues. Germline CDR1 is ENHRY and CDR2 is SYGVKD. V was shortened by 7 bases and J by 9 bases, with 16 bases between the two germline ends. The CDR3 reads CAINNKRDGSPLHF. CDR3 bases: TGTGCCATCAATAATAAACGTGACGGTTCACCCCTCCACTTT.

Only a few counts were recorded for this clonotype. For the CDR3, the DNA is TGTGCCAGCAGTTTCTCGGGCTCTGGAAACACCATATATTTT. Translating gives CASSFSGSGNTIYF. The chain recombines TRBV12-3 or TRBV12-4 with TRBJ1-3; D is undetermined. The CDR3 length is 14 residues. V was cut by 3 bases and J by 0 bases, with 6 bases left in between.

This clonotype was seen more than once but under ten times. This chain connects TRBV7-9 to TRBJ2-1; 9 bases are a match to TRBD2. This CDR3 has 16 amino acids. J was trimmed by 3 bases and V by 2 bases; bases with no gene match: 5. Germline V gives CDR1 SEHNR, CDR2 FQNEAQ (reference sequence). Written as DNA, the CDR3 is TGTGCCAGCAGCTTAAGTCGGACTAGCGACTACAATGAGCAGTTCTTC. Translation gives CASSLSRTSDYNEQFF. Using reference TRBV7-9 and TRBJ2-1 for the parts outside the CDR3, the full variable domain is DTGVSQNPRHKITKRGQNVTFRCDPISEHNRLYWYRQTLGQGPEFLTYFQNEAQLEKSRLLSDRFSAERPKGSFSTLEIQRTEQGDSAMYLCASSLSRTSDYNEQFFGPGTRLTVL.

The chain uses TRBV20-1 and TRBJ2-1, with 10 bases that match TRBD2. With 6 bases clipped from V and 3 bases from J, the junction kept 11 bases outside the gene matches. Germline V gene lookup returns CDR1 DFQATT and CDR2 SNEGSKA (reference sequence). The length of the CDR3 is 16 residues. The CDR3 DNA sequence: TGCAGTGCCCGAAGAGCGGGAGGGTATGACTACAATGAGCAGTTCTTC. Its translation: CSARRAGGYDYNEQFF.

This sequence joins TRBV3-1 and TRBJ2-1; TRBD2 matches 9 bases. Germline V lookup: CDR1 LGHDT, CDR2 YNNKEL (reference sequence). V shed 0 bases and J 4 bases; nucleotides not matched to a gene: 4. The length of the CDR3 is 16 residues. CDR3 amino acids: CASSQDSSGEYNEQFF. CDR3 coding DNA: TGTGCCAGCAGCCAAGATTCTAGCGGGGAGTACAATGAGCAGTTCTTC.

The chain joins TRBV27 to TRBJ2-7, with TRBD2 identical over 7 bases. The junction had 8 bases not matched to a gene; V was cut back by 9 bases and J by 3 bases. Per the germline V gene, CDR1 is MNHEY and CDR2 is SMNVEV (reference sequence). The CDR3 runs to 13 residues. The CDR3 DNA reads TGTGCCAGTCGCGGCGGGAGTAACTACGAGCAGTACTTC. It encodes CASRGGSNYEQYF.

CDR3: CASSIDRDRAPLHF. CDR3 nucleotides: TGCGCCAGCAGCATAGACCGGGACAGAGCACCCCTCCACTTT. This rearrangement joins TRBV5-1 to TRBJ1-6; 7 positions match TRBD1. J lost 11 bases, V lost 4 bases, and 9 bases had no gene match. This CDR3 region has 14 residues. Germline CDR1 and CDR2: SGHRS and YFSETQ. The full variable domain, in which reference TRBV5-1 and TRBJ1-6 provide the parts outside the CDR3, is KAGVTQTPRYLIKTRGQQVTLSCSPISGHRSVSWYQQTPGQGLQFLFEYFSETQRNKGNFPGRFSGRQFSNSRSEMNVSTLELGDSALYLCASSIDRDRAPLHFGNGTRLTVT.

This clonotype was counted between two and nine times. The CDR3 sequence: CSEGDRDTDTQYF. In nucleotides, the CDR3 is TGCAGCGAGGGGGACAGGGACACAGATACGCAGTATTTT. J is TRBJ2-3 and V is TRBV29-1; TRBD1 aligns across 9 bases. From germline, CDR1 is SQVTM and CDR2 ANQGSEA. The V and J ends lost 7 bases and 2 bases, in that order; junction bases with no gene match: 4. The CDR3 is 13 residues long.

This clonotype has just a few counts. V is TRBV20-1 and J is TRBJ2-3; 9 bases are a match to TRBD2. Germline trimming cut 0 bases from V and 5 bases from J; bases unmatched to any gene: 15. The CDR3 is made up of 18 amino acids. Per germline, CDR1 DFQATT and CDR2 SNEGSKA (reference sequence). The chain's CDR3 is CSARDHGRVLAGQDTQYF. DNA of the CDR3: TGCAGTGCTAGAGATCACGGGCGTGTACTAGCGGGTCAAGATACGCAGTATTTT.